These 27 T cell receptor beta chains came from one sample sequenced in a study of blood T cell repertoires in COVID-19. Some clones are missing from TCRdb's copy, which holds only in-frame ones; the method was immunoSEQ multiplex PCR. Among 380,000 or so clones listed, more than 65% were seen once. Material for sequencing was peripheral blood. These receptors were collected from a human donor with acute or convalescent COVID-19. The donor label of this sample is uncertain.

This clone was picked up one time. This chain connects TRBV18 to TRBJ1-3, with TRBD1 as a possible D gene (5 bases). The CDR3 contains 17 residues. V gave up 3 bases and J gave up 0 bases, with 15 bases separating them. Germline CDR1 reads KGHSH; CDR2 reads LQKENI. CDR3 sequence reads: CASSPRDSSFSGNTIYF. For the CDR3, the DNA is TGTGCCAGCTCACCCCGGGACTCCTCTTTCTCTGGAAACACCATATATTTT.

The chain couples TRBV5-1 to TRBJ1-5; TRBD1 might be the D (5 bases). Germline V gives CDR1 SGHRS, CDR2 YFSETQ. The CDR3 has 15 amino acids. Trimming took off 5 bases at V and 6 bases at J, with 18 bases between the two ends. The CDR3 DNA follows: TGCGCCAGCAGTAACCAGGGCGGTGCCGGTCAGCCCCAGCATTTT. It is translated as CASSNQGGAGQPQHF.

The rearrangement links TRBV5-5 to TRBJ2-5, with D unresolved. Germline CDR1 and CDR2: SGHKS and YYEKEE (reference sequence). This CDR3 is 12 amino acids long. Trimming pared 1 base from V and 5 bases from J, leaving 6 bases between. This CDR3 reads CASSLLPETQYF. The CDR3 DNA reads as TGTGCCAGCAGCTTGCTTCCCGAGACCCAGTACTTC.

This chain joins TRBV5-1 and TRBJ1-1; 9 bases map to TRBD1. The CDR3 contains 17 residues. V gave up 1 base and J gave up 5 bases; unmatched junction bases: 12. Germline CDR1 is SGHRS and CDR2 is YFSETQ. CDR3 sequence: CASSLLITGGSKTEAFF. The DNA of the CDR3 is TGCGCCAGCAGCTTGCTCATAACAGGGGGCAGTAAGACTGAAGCTTTCTTT.

The chain links TRBV19 to TRBJ2-1; 10 bases are a match to TRBD1. The length of the CDR3 is 15 residues. In germline, CDR1 is LNHDA, CDR2 SQIVND (reference sequence). Unmatched junction bases numbered 11, after V lost 6 bases and J lost 9 bases. The CDR3 is CASRHPGQGHVEQFF. The CDR3 bases are TGTGCCAGTAGACACCCGGGACAGGGGCACGTTGAGCAGTTCTTC. Using reference TRBV19 and TRBJ2-1 for the parts outside the CDR3, the full variable domain is DGGITQSPKYLFRKEGQNVTLSCEQNLNHDAMYWYRQDPGQGLRLIYYSQIVNDFQKGDIAEGYSVSREKKESFPLTVTSAQKNPTAFYLCASRHPGQGHVEQFFGPGTRLTVL.

The genes are TRBV19 and TRBJ2-5, with 8 bases that match TRBD1. The V gene end was trimmed by 4 bases and the J gene end by 5 bases; junction bases not matched to a gene: 6. The germline V gene encodes CDR1 LNHDA and CDR2 SQIVND (reference sequence). CDR3 length: 14 residues. CDR3 nucleotides: TGTGCCAGTAGTACCAACAGGGGGTCGGAGACCCAGTACTTC. Translating it yields CASSTNRGSETQYF.

The chain couples TRBV5-1 to TRBJ1-1; D might be TRBD1 (6 bases). The CDR3 covers 17 residues. V lost 1 base to trimming and J lost 4 bases, with 20 bases between them. Germline CDR1 SGHRS, CDR2 YFSETQ. Here the CDR3 reads CASSLSVSARGSTEAFF. As DNA, the CDR3 is TGCGCCAGCAGCTTGTCGGTTTCCGCCAGGGGAAGCACTGAAGCTTTCTTT.

This clone has more than one count but fewer than ten. The chain joins TRBV5-5 to TRBJ1-4; weak D call: TRBD1 (5 bases). This CDR3 contains 16 residues. With 0 bases removed from V and 8 bases from J, the gap between germline ends came to 17 bases. The germline V gene has CDR1 SGHKS and CDR2 YYEKEE (reference sequence). The CDR3 DNA reads TGTGCCAGCAGCTTGGCTCAGGGCAGGGTAAACGAAAAACTGTTTTTT. Translating it yields CASSLAQGRVNEKLFF.

The J gene is TRBJ1-1, the V gene TRBV28; TRBD1 agrees at 8 bases. The CDR3 is 18 amino acids. V shed 4 bases, J shed 0 bases, and the junction held 13 bases outside the gene matches. Germline assignment: CDR1 MDHEN and CDR2 SYDVKM. The CDR3 here is CASSSAGTGFRLNTEAFF. The CDR3 region has the DNA TGTGCCAGCAGTTCTGCCGGGACAGGATTCCGGCTGAACACTGAAGCTTTCTTT.

The chain uses TRBV7-7 and TRBJ1-4; D uncertain. Germline loops: CDR1 SSHAT, CDR2 FNYEAQ (reference sequence). The CDR3 runs to 13 residues. Between the trimmed V and J ends, which lost 2 bases and 14 bases, there was a span of 15 bases. CDR3 sequence reads: CASSLSGARSLFF. Here the CDR3 DNA reads TGTGCCAGCAGCTTATCAGGTGCCCGGTCGCTGTTTTTT.

The J gene is TRBJ1-5, the V gene TRBV7-8; TRBD1 is a possible D gene (5 bases). Germline V gene lookup returns CDR1 SGHVS and CDR2 FQNEAQ. V lost 0 bases, J lost 4 bases, and 10 bases lay in between. The CDR3 is made up of 15 amino acids. The CDR3 reads CASSLAPRGNQPQHF. DNA of the CDR3: TGTGCCAGCAGCTTAGCCCCCCGGGGGAATCAGCCCCAGCATTTT.

This clone was counted many times. The chain links TRBV7-8 to TRBJ2-3, with TRBD2 identical over 14 bases. This CDR3 contains 20 residues. Germline V gives CDR1 SGHVS, CDR2 FQNEAQ. Trimming at V came to 1 base and at J to 3 bases, leaving 12 bases not matched to a gene. CDR3 nucleotides: TGTGCCAGCAGCTTAGGGAGACTAGCGGGGGGGCGGGTGTATACAGATACGCAGTATTTT. This translates into CASSLGRLAGGRVYTDTQYF.

The chain combines TRBV2 with TRBJ1-1; 8 bases line up with TRBD1. In germline, CDR1 is SNHLY, CDR2 FYNNEI. This CDR3 has 17 residues. J lost 5 bases, V lost 4 bases, and 15 bases had no gene match. DNA for the CDR3: TGTGCCAGCAGTGTGCCCTCGGACAGGGCCCTGGGGACTGAAGCTTTCTTT. Its translation: CASSVPSDRALGTEAFF.

The chain recombines TRBV2 with TRBJ1-1; the D gene is possibly TRBD1 (5 bases). Germline CDR1 and CDR2: SNHLY and FYNNEI. This CDR3 region has 16 residues. Trimming removed 7 bases at V and 6 bases at J, with 24 bases between. The CDR3 loop reads CASISPGELVYAEAFF. CDR3 nucleotides: TGTGCCAGCATTTCCCCGGGGGAATTAGTTTACGCTGAAGCTTTCTTT.

This clone was counted once. The rearrangement links TRBV19 to TRBJ1-4, with D hard to call. Trimming stripped 6 bases from V and 8 bases from J, with 19 bases between. Germline CDR1 LNHDA, CDR2 SQIVND (reference sequence). CDR3 length: 15 residues. CDR3 bases: TGTGCCAGTAGAGGACTAGAGGTCGAGGAGGAAAAACTGTTTTTT. Translated, it gives CASRGLEVEEEKLFF.

This clone appeared once. V and J are TRBV11-3 and TRBJ2-5; 13 bases are shared with TRBD2. Per the germline V gene, CDR1 is SGHNT and CDR2 is YENEEA. V was pared by 5 bases and J by 4 bases, with 7 bases of the junction left unmatched. This CDR3 has 16 amino acids. CDR3 nucleotides: TGTGCCAGCAGCGCTCCGGGACTAGCGGGAAGAGAGACCCAGTACTTC. Protein: CASSAPGLAGRETQYF.

The chain employs TRBV30 and TRBJ1-1; D gene uncertain. The CDR3 runs to 13 residues. Germline assignment: CDR1 GTSNPN and CDR2 SVGIG (reference sequence). V lost 0 bases to trimming and J lost 6 bases, with 11 bases between them. This chain's CDR3 is CAWSVYGFSEAFF. CDR3 sequence (DNA): TGTGCCTGGAGTGTGTACGGTTTCTCTGAAGCTTTCTTT. The whole variable domain, remainder taken from reference TRBV30 and TRBJ1-1, is SQTIHQWPATLVQPVGSPLSLECTVEGTSNPNLYWYRQAAGRGLQLLFYSVGIGQISSEVPQNLSASRPQDRQFILSSKKLLLSDSGFYLCAWSVYGFSEAFFGQGTRLTVV.

This rearrangement joins TRBV2 to TRBJ1-6, with 7 bases fitting TRBD1. Trimming at V came to 7 bases and at J to 5 bases, leaving 5 bases not matched to a gene. Looked up from germline, CDR1 is SNHLY and CDR2 is FYNNEI. The CDR3 spans 14 residues. This chain's CDR3 is CASTRDRDNSPLHF. CDR3 DNA: TGTGCCAGCACACGGGACAGAGATAATTCACCCCTCCACTTT.

Remarks on this clone: This same CDR3 is encoded by further DNA sequences in the sample. Here the CDR3 reads CASSLAGAPTDTQYF. Here the CDR3 DNA reads TGTGCCAGCAGCTTAGCGGGAGCCCCAACAGATACGCAGTATTTT. The chain combines TRBV7-9 with TRBJ2-3; weak D call: TRBD2 (5 bases). The CDR3 is 15 amino acids. Germline values: CDR1 SEHNR, CDR2 FQNEAQ (reference sequence). Trimming cost V 0 bases and J 3 bases, with 10 bases left between them.

Concerning this clone itself: This CDR3 is also generated by other DNA sequences in the sample. The rearrangement joins TRBV5-5 to TRBJ1-5; perhaps TRBD1 as D (5 bases). This CDR3 has 16 amino acids. Germline V gene data show CDR1 as SGHKS and CDR2 as YYEKEE (reference sequence). The V end was cut by 0 bases, the J end by 0 bases, with 10 bases between. The CDR3 spells CASSLGRGVSNQPQHF. CDR3 bases: TGTGCCAGCAGCTTGGGTCGGGGGGTTAGCAATCAGCCCCAGCATTTT.

The rearrangement uses TRBV7-9 and TRBJ1-2; D not resolved. The CDR3 has 14 residues. V was trimmed by 5 bases and J by 5 bases, leaving 15 bases between them. The germline V gene encodes CDR1 SEHNR and CDR2 FQNEAQ (reference sequence). CDR3 amino acids: CASSVQSLPYGYTF. DNA of the CDR3: TGTGCCAGCAGCGTACAGAGCCTACCATATGGCTACACCTTC.

V gene TRBV9 combines with J gene TRBJ2-2, with 8 bases identical to TRBD1. CDR1 is SGDLS, CDR2 YYNGEE, per germline. The V and J ends lost 3 bases and 5 bases, in that order; junction bases with no gene match: 3. The CDR3 has 14 residues. The CDR3 coding sequence is TGTGCCAGCAGCGCCACAGGGGGGACCGGGGAGCTGTTTTTT. This sequence encodes CASSATGGTGELFF.

The chain is built from TRBV12-3 or TRBV12-4 and TRBJ1-6; no definite D call. Trimming pared 3 bases from V and 5 bases from J, leaving 5 bases between. This CDR3 comprises 13 residues. The CDR3 DNA sequence: TGTGCCAGCAGTTTTAGCGATAATTCACCCCTCCACTTT. Protein sequence: CASSFSDNSPLHF.

This clone came up once. The chain uses TRBV6-6 and TRBJ1-4; D is possibly TRBD1 (5 bases). V lost 5 bases, J lost 12 bases, and 19 bases lay in between. Germline V CDR1 and CDR2: MNHNY, SVGAGI (reference sequence). The CDR3 covers 14 residues. This chain's CDR3 is CASSHRGITGELFF. The DNA of the CDR3 is TGTGCCAGCAGTCACCGGGGGATAACTGGGGAACTGTTTTTT.

Only one count was recorded for this clone. The chain recombines TRBV9 with TRBJ1-2; no clear D. Germline CDR1 is SGDLS and CDR2 is YYNGEE. The germline V and J ends were trimmed by 2 bases and 7 bases, with 15 bases remaining between them. This CDR3 region has 14 residues. The CDR3: CASSVGFRLGGYTF. The CDR3 DNA sequence: TGTGCCAGCAGCGTGGGCTTTCGCCTTGGTGGCTACACCTTC.

This chain links TRBV27 with TRBJ2-1; 14 bases are a match to TRBD2. The length of the CDR3 is 19 residues. Germline assignment: CDR1 MNHEY and CDR2 SMNVEV (reference sequence). Trimming cost V 5 bases and J 2 bases; bases outside gene matches: 11. In DNA, the CDR3 is TGTGCCAGCAGTCCCGCAGGACTAGCGGGAGGTCTTCCCTACAATGAGCAGTTCTTC. Protein product: CASSPAGLAGGLPYNEQFF.

This clone was seen only once. The chain links TRBV6-5 to TRBJ1-5; tentative D call: TRBD1 (6 bases). The CDR3 has 15 residues. Between the trimmed V and J ends, which lost 5 bases and 2 bases, there was a span of 13 bases. Germline lookup yields CDR1 MNHEY and CDR2 SVGAGI. This CDR3 reads CASSHTTGGNQPQHF. The CDR3 DNA follows: TGTGCCAGCAGTCATACGACAGGAGGCAATCAGCCCCAGCATTTT.